The 31 T cell receptor beta chains below all came from one sample that was sequenced in a study of T cells after yellow fever vaccination. Using its own MiXCR run on the 5' RACE reads, TCRdb lists one record per CDR3 protein. The sample includes roughly 500,000 distinct CDR3 sequences, 15% to 20% of them seen just once. Specimen: PBMCs, collected 15 days after the yellow fever booster vaccination. The receptor set was obtained from a man aged 25-45 years who received the YFV17D yellow fever vaccine.

The V call is TRBV29-1, the J call TRBJ2-3; 8 bases align to TRBD1. V lost 4 bases and J lost 4; bases outside the gene matches: 4. Germline loops: CDR1 SQVTM, CDR2 ANQGSEA. This CDR3 comprises 13 residues. The CDR3 reads CSVGQGMSDTQYF. CDR3 coding DNA: TGCAGCGTTGGACAGGGGATGTCAGATACGCAGTATTTT.

This clonotype has only a few counts. The CDR3 reads CASRTTGVGYSNQPQHF. The CDR3, as DNA: TGTGCCAGCAGGACTACAGGGGTAGGATATAGCAATCAGCCCCAGCATTTT. The chain carries TRBV27 and TRBJ1-5; 7 nucleotides align to TRBD1. V lost 6 bases to trimming and J lost 0 bases; unmatched junction nucleotides: 11. Germline V lookup: CDR1 MNHEY, CDR2 SMNVEV (reference sequence). The CDR3 length is 17 residues.

This rearrangement joins TRBV12-3 or TRBV12-4 to TRBJ2-1, with TRBD2 identical over 9 bases. The ends lost 7 bases at V and 6 bases at J; junction bases unmatched: 16. This CDR3 spans 17 amino acids. DNA for the CDR3: TGTGCCAGCACCCCGTCGGCGACGGCGGGAGGGGCCAATGAGCAGTTCTTC. It yields the protein CASTPSATAGGANEQFF.

This clonotype was seen a single time. The chain carries TRBV15 and TRBJ2-3, with 8 bases identical to TRBD2. Losses at the gene ends were 3 bases for V and 5 bases for J; bases not matched to a gene: 13. The germline V gene has CDR1 LNHNV and CDR2 YYDKDF (reference sequence). The CDR3 spans 17 residues. CDR3 sequence: CATSSAGGSLLGDTQYF. In nucleotides, the CDR3 is TGTGCCACCAGCAGCGCGGGGGGTAGCCTATTGGGAGATACGCAGTATTTT. The variable domain in full, completed from reference TRBV15 and TRBJ2-3, reads DAMVIQNPRYQVTQFGKPVTLSCSQTLNHNVMYWYQQKSSQAPKLLFHYYDKDFNNEADTPDNFQSRRPNTSFCFLDIRSPGLGDTAMYLCATSSAGGSLLGDTQYFGPGTRLTVL.

There are a few counts of this clonotype. The CDR3 bases are TGTGCTAGTGGACAGGGGGGGCTGGAGACCCAGTACTTC. Its protein product is CASGQGGLETQYF. V gene TRBV12-5 combines with J gene TRBJ2-5, with D possibly TRBD1 on 8 matching bases. The CDR3 sequence is 13 residues long. The germline CDR1 and CDR2 sequences are LGHNT and FRNRAP. Trimming removed 6 bases from V and 5 bases from J, with 13 bases in between.

This clonotype was detected a few times. CDR3 protein: CSARDRSTDTQYF. CDR3 DNA sequence: TGCAGTGCTAGAGATCGTAGTACAGATACGCAGTATTTT. The chain has TRBV20-1 and TRBJ2-3; D is uncertain. The V gene's germline CDR1 is DFQATT and CDR2 SNEGSKA (reference sequence). The CDR3 loop spans 13 amino acids. The V end was cut by 0 bases, the J end by 3 bases, with 7 bases between.

The rearrangement links TRBV10-3 to TRBJ2-7, with D possibly called TRBD1 or TRBD2 (5 bases each). The germline CDR1 and CDR2 sequences are ENHRY and SYGVKD. CDR3 length: 13 amino acids. Trimming pared 9 bases from V and 3 bases from J, leaving 15 bases between. The CDR3 nucleotides read TGTGCCATAAAGCGCTCGGGGCACTACGAGCAGTACTTC. This gives the protein CAIKRSGHYEQYF.

The V call is TRBV5-1, the J call TRBJ2-5; D possibly corresponds to TRBD2 (6 bases). The CDR3 totals 13 residues. Trimming took off 7 bases at V and 5 bases at J, with 15 bases between the two ends. CDR1 and CDR2 from the germline V gene are SGHRS and YFSETQ. The CDR3 sequence is CASVLTRGETQYF. CDR3 DNA sequence: TGCGCCAGCGTCCTGACTAGAGGGGAGACCCAGTACTTC.

This clonotype has only a few counts. The rearrangement uses TRBV6-1 and TRBJ1-6; no definite D call. The CDR3 spans 14 residues. Germline-derived CDR1 and CDR2 are MNHNS and SASEGT. V lost 8 bases and J lost 6, with 14 bases in between. CDR3 coding DNA: TGTGCCAGCCTGGCGGGGTCCCTTAATTCACCCCTCCACTTT. Amino acid sequence: CASLAGSLNSPLHF.

There are a few counts of this clonotype. The V call is TRBV18, the J call TRBJ2-6, with D perhaps TRBD1 or TRBD2 (5 bases each). Trimming left V 6 bases short and J 3 bases short, with 9 bases between. Per the germline V gene, CDR1 is KGHSH and CDR2 is LQKENI. The CDR3 has 14 residues. CDR3 DNA: TGTGCCAGCTCGGGGGACGTTGGGGCCAACGTCCTGACTTTC. The encoded protein is CASSGDVGANVLTF.

This chain joins TRBV15 and TRBJ2-3; no clear D gene. V was pared by 8 bases and J by 3 bases, with 12 bases between. This CDR3 is 13 amino acids long. Per the germline V gene, CDR1 is LNHNV and CDR2 is YYDKDF (reference sequence). The CDR3 is CATGSLGTDTQYF. The DNA for the CDR3 is TGTGCCACCGGATCCTTGGGAACAGATACGCAGTATTTT.

This clonotype was picked up a small number of times. This chain connects TRBV7-2 to TRBJ2-7, with D perhaps TRBD2 (6 bases). In germline, CDR1 is SGHTA, CDR2 FQGNSA. The CDR3 has 14 residues. V was shortened by 5 bases and J by 3 bases, with 14 bases between the two germline ends. In nucleotides, the CDR3 is TGTGCCAGCAGCGGTGGGAAGACTAGCTACGAGCAGTACTTC. The encoded protein is CASSGGKTSYEQYF.

The chain joins TRBV20-1 to TRBJ2-7; D remains ambiguous. Germline values: CDR1 DFQATT, CDR2 SNEGSKA (reference sequence). The CDR3 runs 11 residues. The V gene lost 2 bases and the J gene lost 4 bases, with 6 bases spanning the gap. The CDR3 DNA follows: TGCAGTGCTAGATCAAAATACGAGCAGTACTTC. Amino acid sequence: CSARSKYEQYF.

This clonotype showed up just a few times. V gene TRBV5-6 combines with J gene TRBJ2-7, with D hard to call. The CDR3 runs 15 residues. CDR1 is SGHDT and CDR2 is YYEEEE in the germline V gene. The ends were cut back, 3 bases at V and 1 base at J, with 14 bases in the middle. Here the CDR3 reads CASSSVTTSSYEQYF. CDR3 nucleotide sequence: TGTGCCAGCAGCTCCGTCACCACCAGTTCCTACGAGCAGTACTTC.

The chain employs TRBV29-1 and TRBJ2-1; no clear D gene. The CDR3 is made up of 10 amino acids. V was clipped by 6 bases and J by 3 bases, with 3 bases between them. CDR1 SQVTM and CDR2 ANQGSEA come from the germline V gene. The DNA for the CDR3 is TGCAGCGTGTACTACAATGAGCAGTTCTTC. Its translation: CSVYYNEQFF.

The chain carries TRBV5-1 and TRBJ2-3; 7 nucleotides match TRBD2. Germline values: CDR1 SGHRS, CDR2 YFSETQ. This CDR3 comprises 16 residues. V lost 4 bases to trimming and J lost 0 bases; unmatched junction nucleotides: 8. The DNA for the CDR3 is TGCGCCAGCAGCCAACCGGGACTACTAAGCACAGATACGCAGTATTTT. Protein product: CASSQPGLLSTDTQYF.

This clonotype was counted ten times or more. The chain carries TRBV9 and TRBJ1-5, with D unclear. Germline lookup yields CDR1 SGDLS and CDR2 YYNGEE. The CDR3 contains 14 residues. V was clipped by 5 bases and J by 1 base, with 10 bases between them. The CDR3 DNA sequence: TGTGCCAGCAGTTCACCGGGGAGCAATCAGCCCCAGCATTTT. Protein product: CASSSPGSNQPQHF.

The chain recombines TRBV7-2 with TRBJ2-7; tentatively, D is TRBD2 (5 bases). The CDR3 totals 15 residues. CDR1 and CDR2 from the germline V gene are SGHTA and FQGNSA. V lost 1 base to trimming and J lost 0 bases, with 10 bases between them. CDR3 nucleotide sequence: TGTGCCAGCAGCTTAGGCGGGTATACCTCCTACGAGCAGTACTTC. This translates into CASSLGGYTSYEQYF.

J is TRBJ2-5 and V is TRBV6-2 or TRBV6-3, with TRBD2 as a possible D gene (5 bases). The CDR3 runs 15 residues. The V and J ends lost 6 bases and 4 bases respectively, with 18 bases between them. The germline V gene encodes CDR1 MNHEY and CDR2 SVGEGT. CDR3 protein: CASRRIPGSGETQYF. CDR3 DNA sequence: TGTGCCAGCAGACGAATCCCGGGGAGTGGAGAGACCCAGTACTTC.

This clonotype appeared a single time. The CDR3 reads CASSQVVQSPQHF. The CDR3 DNA is TGCGCCAGCAGCCAAGTGGTACAGTCCCCCCAGCATTTT. This sequence joins TRBV4-3 and TRBJ1-5; no clear D. V shed 1 base and J shed 10 bases, with 11 bases lying between them. Germline CDR1 reads LGHNA; CDR2 reads YSLEER. CDR3 size: 13 residues.

This clonotype was observed a handful of times. The V gene is TRBV18, the J gene TRBJ2-5; D is ambiguous. Trimming took 2 bases from V and 3 from J, leaving 7 bases between them. The CDR3 consists of 13 residues. Germline V gene sequence: CDR1 KGHSH, CDR2 LQKENI. The CDR3 coding sequence is TGTGCCAGCTCACCAATAAGGGAAGAGACCCAGTACTTC. Translated: CASSPIREETQYF.

The CDR3 DNA sequence: TGTGCCAGCAGTTACTCGACTATGGGGAACAATGAGCAGTTCTTC. It encodes CASSYSTMGNNEQFF. The chain couples TRBV6-2 or TRBV6-3 to TRBJ2-1; tentative D call: TRBD2 (5 bases). Germline CDR1 and CDR2: MNHEY and SVGEGT. With 0 bases removed from V and 5 bases from J, the gap between germline ends came to 11 bases. This CDR3 is built from 15 residues.

The J gene is TRBJ2-3, the V gene TRBV12-3 or TRBV12-4, with TRBD2 as a possible D gene (6 bases). Trimming took 9 bases from V and 3 from J, leaving 16 bases between them. The CDR3 spans 14 residues. The CDR3: CASKPGLRTDTQYF. Written as DNA, the CDR3 is TGTGCCAGTAAACCGGGACTCCGGACAGATACGCAGTATTTT.

This chain connects TRBV24-1 to TRBJ2-1; TRBD1 aligns across 7 bases. The germline V gene has CDR1 KGHDR and CDR2 SFDVKD. V dropped 6 bases and J dropped 7; count of bases not matched to a gene: 2. CDR3 size: 12 residues. CDR3 sequence: CATSMDRNEQFF. In DNA, the CDR3 is TGTGCCACCAGTATGGACAGGAATGAGCAGTTCTTC.

The gene calls are TRBV18 and TRBJ2-7, with TRBD1 matching 7 bases. The CDR3 is 13 amino acids. J lost 5 bases, V lost 10 bases, and 11 bases had no gene match. Germline lookup yields CDR1 KGHSH and CDR2 LQKENI. CDR3 region: CATQQGMADEQYF. The CDR3, as DNA: TGTGCCACACAACAGGGGATGGCCGACGAGCAGTACTTC.

In this sample, this clonotype turned up a few times. The chain carries TRBV5-1 and TRBJ2-7; 7 bases align to TRBD1. CDR3 size: 13 residues. The V gene end was trimmed by 2 bases and the J gene end by 5 bases; junction bases not matched to a gene: 4. Germline V lookup: CDR1 SGHRS, CDR2 YFSETQ. CDR3 sequence: CASSLQGFHEQYF. In DNA, the CDR3 is TGCGCCAGCAGCTTACAGGGGTTCCACGAGCAGTACTTC.

The chain couples TRBV12-3 or TRBV12-4 to TRBJ2-3; possibly TRBD2 for D (5 bases). The CDR3 runs to 15 residues. With 3 bases removed from V and 4 bases from J, the gap between germline ends came to 14 bases. This CDR3 reads CASSLSVALADTQYF. The CDR3 DNA reads as TGTGCCAGCAGTTTGTCGGTAGCGTTGGCAGATACGCAGTATTTT.

The sample holds many counts of this clonotype. CDR3 coding DNA: TGTGCCAGCACGGGTTCCAGCCATAGCAATCAGCCCCAGCATTTT. Its protein is CASTGSSHSNQPQHF. The genes are TRBV28 and TRBJ1-5; no clear D gene. This CDR3 contains 15 residues. Germline V CDR1 and CDR2: MDHEN, SYDVKM. Trimming removed 7 bases at V and 0 bases at J, with 13 bases between.

The chain employs TRBV4-1 and TRBJ2-2; D is unclear. In germline, CDR1 is MGHRA, CDR2 YSYEKL. Trimming left V 2 bases short and J 4 bases short, with 11 bases between. The CDR3 is 15 amino acids. The CDR3 is CASSQSTRSTGELFF. CDR3 nucleotides: TGCGCCAGCAGCCAATCAACGAGGAGCACCGGGGAGCTGTTTTTT.

In DNA form, the CDR3 reads TGTGCCAGCAGTCCCTCTAGCGAGACCTACGAGCAGTACTTC. The encoded protein is CASSPSSETYEQYF. This rearrangement joins TRBV28 to TRBJ2-7; a possible D gene is TRBD2 (6 bases). CDR1 and CDR2 from the germline V gene are MDHEN and SYDVKM. This CDR3 contains 14 residues. Trimming removed 5 bases from V and 2 bases from J, with 13 bases in between.

The J gene is TRBJ2-1, the V gene TRBV6-2 or TRBV6-3, with D possibly matching TRBD1 (6 bases). Per germline, CDR1 MNHEY and CDR2 SVGEGT. There are 11 residues in the CDR3. Deletions cut 2 bases from V and 13 bases from J, with 9 bases between. CDR3 amino acids: CASSYPGEQFF. CDR3 in DNA: TGTGCCAGCAGTTACCCAGGGGAACAGTTCTTC.